Listed below are T cell receptor beta chains from one sample, sequenced in a study of metastatic and nonmetastatic thyroid tumors. TCRdb ran MiXCR on the PCR reads. The sample holds 15,000 to 20,000 clones, roughly 30% seen once. The specimen was tumor tissue. The receptors shown here come from a female donor with papillary thyroid cancer or a benign thyroid nodule (not recorded which). Some clones in this sample may be carry-over from other donors' samples. CDR3s leave out the opening cysteine and the closing phenylalanine or tryptophan. The order of the fields is V gene, J gene, CDR3 protein.

v_call: TRBV9; j_call: TRBJ1-1; cdr3_aa: ASSVGPANTEAF
v_call: TRBV2; j_call: TRBJ2-2; cdr3_aa: ASSEWGTGGFTGELF
v_call: TRBV2; j_call: TRBJ1-3; cdr3_aa: ASSRRRASLSGNTIY
v_call: TRBV6-1; j_call: TRBJ2-7; cdr3_aa: ASSTRPFDRVVYEQY
v_call: TRBV7-2; j_call: TRBJ2-3; cdr3_aa: ASSLARVPDTQY
v_call: TRBV14; j_call: TRBJ1-1; cdr3_aa: ASSQAGMNTEAF
v_call: TRBV7-2; j_call: TRBJ1-6; cdr3_aa: ASSLFSVNSPLH
v_call: TRBV20-1; j_call: TRBJ1-2; cdr3_aa: SARVSAQGAVYGYT
v_call: TRBV4-1; j_call: TRBJ1-6; cdr3_aa: ASNPGQNNSPLH
v_call: TRBV20-1; j_call: TRBJ1-1; cdr3_aa: SASELGEGPEAF